This T cell receptor (beta chain) derives from a study of shared clonotypes between healthy human individuals (dated by TCRdb to about 2020). Context from the whole study: The cohort comprised a couple of women and a few men aged 18 to 49 years. Blood TCR repertoires of a handful of healthy adults were deeply sequenced to estimate repertoire size and the extent of clonotype sharing between individuals. For each donor, CD4 naive and CD4 memory were each run on three plates, CD8 naive on two plates, and CD8 memory on one plate. Different laboratories and diverse techniques were used to prepare libraries and sequence TCR repertoires, to increase sequencing depth and limit assay-specific biases. Each donor's leukapheresis produced roughly between about 0.85 and 10 billion PBMCs. Overall study outcomes, separate from this receptor: The small number of donors limited the genetic and exposure-history diversity represented. Compared with non-shared clonotypes, clonotypes shared by all four sorted-subset donors had higher generation probabilities. Rarefaction of sorted-subset datasets indicated incomplete sequencing despite the large sequencing depth. Pairwise subsampling indicated that sequencing depth was expected to affect the degree of clonotype sharing among donors. Estimated clonotype richness was generally larger for naive than for memory subsets. Sampling was restricted to blood, and TCR repertoires in tissue are likely to differ from TCR repertoires in blood. When four donors were compared, the shared fraction of clonotypes was roughly 4.8% for naive CD4, about 4% for naive CD8, roughly 2.5% for memory CD4, and around 0.4% for memory CD8.

For the CD8 naive samples, CD45RO-negative cells were positively selected for CCR7, yielding a CD45RA+CCR7+ population from which TemRA cells were excluded. Donors were healthy HIV-negative adults with no recently reported acute infections or vaccinations. Every donor was a Caucasian adult living in Nashville, Tennessee, USA. After blood collection by leukapheresis, PBMCs were isolated using Ficoll-Histopaque density gradient centrifugation and then cryopreserved in the vapor phase of liquid nitrogen. Analytical flow cytometry was used to check the purity and quantity of every magnetically sorted T cell population. From each sorted fraction, genomic DNA was isolated and quantified by UV absorbance on a Nanodrop 2000c. Looking up the germline V gene yields CDR1 SGHRS and CDR2 YFSETQ. V ends up 4 bases short and J 1 base short, with an unmatched junction base count of 3. Taken from cysteine to phenylalanine, the CDR3 has 15 residues. The entry retains the CDR3 DNA only, 45 bases that are in frame from base 1.

As concerns this clone: Its antigen specificity is not known. The record has no base qualities; no much larger clone is one base away.

Using the deep immunoSEQ assay, TCR CDR3 regions were amplified from genomic DNA by multiplex PCR. For each cell subset, the extracted genomic DNA was distributed evenly across all wells of several immunoSEQ 96-well plates, and each plate served as one replicate. For sorted subsets, roughly 200 ng genomic DNA, equal to 30,000 or so T cell genomes, was loaded into each replicate PCR. Purified libraries were quantified with a Qubit 3.0 fluorometer, sized on a Bioanalyzer 2100, and re-quantified with the KAPA Library Quantification kit. Each immunoSEQ 96-well plate was sequenced on its own single-read 150-cycle Illumina NextSeq 550 flow cell. The original methods were these. The immunoSEQ output contained only junctional sequences without quality scores, so filtering could not match that applied to full-length reads. To assign V/J genes and CDR3, sequences were annotated against IMGT germline references using PyIR, a Python wrapper for IgBLAST v1.9. Reads were removed for weak V/J assignments (E-value above 1e-6), missing CDR3, stop codons, out-of-frame junctions, or ambiguous translated residues. V3J clonotypes were defined by identical inferred V gene, J gene, and CDR3 amino acid sequence. Percentage overlap between repertoires was calculated by dividing the number of shared unique clonotypes by the size of the smaller repertoire. Repertoire richness was assessed with RTK rarefaction, the Chao1 estimator, and Recon v2.1 estimates of unobserved clonotypes. For all TCRbeta clonotypes obtained by the gDNA method from a handful of donors, generation probabilities were computed with OLGA. TCRdb mirrors the immuneACCESS table, restricted to in-frame sequences. Some clones are absent from its copies; in checked studies, under half trace to an unresolved V gene, and the reason for the others is unknown. The DNA gave D and trimming, while V, J and clone size come from that table. The sample includes about 2 million clones, with around 96% observed a single time. The ten largest make up 1.2% of the sample.

The sequenced material came from naive CD8+ T cells sorted from blood. The cell subset or site tag for this specimen amounts to: CD45RA+CCR7+. This clonotype was sampled from a man between 18 and 35 years old in good health. The rearrangement combines TRBV5-1 with TRBJ1-5; a stretch of 9 junction bases matches TRBD1. The sequenced DNA is TGCGCCAGCAGCCCGACAGGGGGGAGCAATCAGCCCCAGCATTTT. The resulting protein is CASSPTGGSNQPQHF.